A selection of T cell receptor beta chains follows, all from one sample in a study of blood T cell repertoires in COVID-19. The table came from immunoSEQ multiplex PCR; TCRdb's copy has only in-frame clones and leaves some out. The data hold approximately 210,000 clones, with just over 85% observed a single time. The sequenced sample consisted of peripheral blood. Receptor source: a man in his fifties with COVID-19, enrolled during active disease. Both conserved end residues are part of each CDR3. Fields, in order: V gene, J gene, D gene, clone size, CDR3 DNA, CDR3 protein. D genes are given only for firm matches. The size entry is marked missing in some rows and otherwise reads once, few, many or a size class.

TRBV18	TRBJ2-2	TRBD1	-	TGTGCCAGCTCACAACTTACAGGGGGCGCCACCGGGGAGCTGTTTTTT	CASSQLTGGATGELFF
TRBV5-6	TRBJ2-2	TRBD2	-	TGTGCCAGCAGCGCAACTAGCGGTCCCACCGGGGAGCTGTTTTTT	CASSATSGPTGELFF
TRBV27	TRBJ1-2	-	-	TGTGCCAGCAGTTTGGGAGGGGGTTCGCGGGGCTACACCTTC	CASSLGGGSRGYTF
TRBV28	TRBJ1-4	-	-	TGTGCCAGCAGTGGGAGGGGCGCTAATGAAAAACTGTTTTTT	CASSGRGANEKLFF
TRBV24-1	TRBJ2-1	TRBD2	-	TGTGCCACCAGTGATTCCGGGACTAGCGGGAGGGTAGATGAGCAGTTCTTC	CATSDSGTSGRVDEQFF
TRBV7-3	TRBJ1-6	-	-	TGTGCCAGCAGCTTAACGGGCGCGGGTAACAATTCACCCCTCCACTTT	CASSLTGAGNNSPLHF
TRBV9	TRBJ1-1	TRBD1	-	TGTGCCAGCAGCGTAGACCCAACCGGGACAGGGGTAGCTTTCTTT	CASSVDPTGTGVAFF
TRBV5-1	TRBJ1-4	TRBD1	-	TGCGCCAGCAGTATCGACAGGGTTGATGAAAAACTGTTTTTT	CASSIDRVDEKLFF
TRBV27	TRBJ1-2	TRBD1	-	TGTGCCAGCAAACCCTGGGGCAGGGGGGAGAACTATGGCTACACCTTC	CASKPWGRGENYGYTF
TRBV9	TRBJ2-7	-	-	TGTGCCAGCAGCGTAGGAGGGTTGCCCGATTCCTACGAGCAGTACTTC	CASSVGGLPDSYEQYF
TRBV9	TRBJ2-2	-	-	TGTGCCAGCAGCGTAGGACCAGGGTCCACCGGGGAGCTGTTTTTT	CASSVGPGSTGELFF
TRBV6-1	TRBJ1-2	-	-	TGTGCCAGCAGTGAAGCTCACACTAACTATGGCTACACCTTC	CASSEAHTNYGYTF
TRBV4-2	TRBJ2-2	-	-	TGTGCCAGCAGCCGGGGAGAGGCCAGGGAGCTGTTTTTT	CASSRGEARELFF
TRBV19	TRBJ2-2	TRBD1	once	TGTGCCAGTAGTATAGGACAGGGAACCGGGGAGCTGTTTTTT	CASSIGQGTGELFF
TRBV24-1	TRBJ2-1	-	-	TGTGCCACCAGTGCCCTCAATGAGCAGTTCTTC	CATSALNEQFF
TRBV30	TRBJ1-2	TRBD1	-	TGTGCCTGGAGTTCGCGAACAGGGGTCTATGGCTACACCTTC	CAWSSRTGVYGYTF
TRBV7-9	TRBJ2-3	TRBD1	-	TGTGCCAGCAGCTCATACGACAGGGGTATTGCAGATACGCAGTATTTT	CASSSYDRGIADTQYF
TRBV2	TRBJ1-2	TRBD1	-	TGTGCCAGCACCCGGGACAGGGATGGCTACACCTTC	CASTRDRDGYTF
TRBV27	TRBJ2-6	-	once	TGTGCCAGCAGTTTTGGCTTCTCTGGGGCCAACGTCCTGACTTTC	CASSFGFSGANVLTF
TRBV13	TRBJ2-7	TRBD1	many	TGTGCCAGCAGCCCCACCCCCGGGACAGGTGACTACGAGCAGTACTTC	CASSPTPGTGDYEQYF
TRBV27	TRBJ2-1	TRBD2	-	TGTGCCAGCAGTTTTCGTAGCGGGAGCGATGAGCAGTTCTTC	CASSFRSGSDEQFF
TRBV28	TRBJ1-1	-	-	TGTGCCAGCAGTGGCGAGGCAGGGGTAACTGAAGCTTTCTTT	CASSGEAGVTEAFF
TRBV7-3	TRBJ2-1	-	once	TGTGCCAGCAGCTTAAACCGGGGATTCTACAATGAGCAGTTCTTC	CASSLNRGFYNEQFF
TRBV6-5	TRBJ2-1	TRBD2	-	TGTGCCAGCAGTTACTCAGGGCGGGGGGCCTACAATGAGCAGTTCTTC	CASSYSGRGAYNEQFF
TRBV30	TRBJ2-7	TRBD2	few	TGTGCCTGTGGACTAGCGGCATCCCTCTACGAGCAGTACTTC	CACGLAASLYEQYF
TRBV12-3/TRBV12-4	TRBJ2-2	-	-	TGTGCCAGCAGCACTTCGAACACCGGGGAGCTGTTTTTT	CASSTSNTGELFF
TRBV2	TRBJ2-3	-	-	TGTGCCAGCAGTGAAGTGACTAGCACAGATACGCAGTATTTT	CASSEVTSTDTQYF
TRBV6-6	TRBJ1-5	-	once	TGTGCCAGCACCAAGGTGGCGGGGACTGGCAATCAGCCCCAGCATTTT	CASTKVAGTGNQPQHF
TRBV30	TRBJ1-6	-	-	TGTGCCTGGAACAGGGCCCATGGATCCTATAATTCACCCCTCCACTTT	CAWNRAHGSYNSPLHF